One sample yielded the 26 T cell receptor beta chains listed below, sequenced in a study of T cell repertoires in ileal Crohn's disease. Time point of the sample: neoterminal ileum biopsy at postoperative endoscopy, about 6 months after surgery. The table came from immunoSEQ multiplex PCR; TCRdb's copy has only in-frame clones and leaves some out. In the table there are approximately 14,000 clones, 60% to 85% of which are singletons. The sequencing sample was made of ileal tissue. Source of these receptors: an adult with Crohn's disease.

The sample holds one count of this clone. The rearrangement links TRBV5-4 to TRBJ2-5; 7 bases are shared with TRBD1. CDR3 length equals 18 residues. Germline-derived CDR1 and CDR2 are SGHNT and YYREEE (reference sequence). Trimming cost V 3 bases and J 1 base; bases outside gene matches: 15. The CDR3 DNA is TGTGCCAGCAGCTCGCCCCGGACAGGCCCGAGGGGCCAAGAGACCCAGTACTTC. It translates to CASSSPRTGPRGQETQYF.

In this sample, this clone turned up a few times. This chain joins TRBV28 and TRBJ1-5; D unclear. The CDR3 has 15 amino acids. Germline loops: CDR1 MDHEN, CDR2 SYDVKM. Deletions cut 6 bases from V and 2 bases from J, with 14 bases between. CDR3 coding DNA: TGTGCCAGCAGCCCACCTCCTATGGGCAATCAGCCCCAGCATTTT. This codes for CASSPPPMGNQPQHF.

The chain couples TRBV4-1 to TRBJ2-3, with 8 nucleotides matching TRBD2. The CDR3 is made up of 16 amino acids. The germline V gene encodes CDR1 MGHRA and CDR2 YSYEKL. The junction had 2 bases not matched to a gene; V was cut back by 0 bases and J by 0 bases. The CDR3 DNA reads as TGCGCCAGCAGCCAAGATACTAGCGGTAGCACAGATACGCAGTATTTT. Its protein product is CASSQDTSGSTDTQYF.

The chain recombines TRBV2 with TRBJ2-3; a possible D gene is TRBD1 (6 bases). Between the trimmed V and J ends, which lost 3 bases and 1 base, there was a span of 20 bases. CDR1 SNHLY and CDR2 FYNNEI come from the germline V gene. The length of the CDR3 is 18 residues. CDR3 sequence: CASSECKGHLPRTDTQYF. The DNA of the CDR3 is TGTGCCAGCAGTGAGTGTAAGGGACATCTTCCACGCACAGATACGCAGTATTTT.

The chain recombines TRBV6-4 with TRBJ1-1; tentatively, D is TRBD1 (6 bases). Germline V lookup: CDR1 MRHNA, CDR2 SNTAGT. The length of the CDR3 is 13 residues. Between the trimmed V and J ends, which lost 6 bases and 5 bases, there was a span of 13 bases. The CDR3: CASRQGRETEAFF. In DNA, the CDR3 is TGTGCCAGCAGACAGGGAAGGGAAACTGAAGCTTTCTTT.

V and J are TRBV28 and TRBJ1-5, with unresolved D. The CDR3 has 14 amino acids. V was pared by 6 bases and J by 7 bases, with 16 bases between. Germline values: CDR1 MDHEN, CDR2 SYDVKM. The CDR3 DNA is TGTGCCAGCAGCCTCGACACGGGCGGGCAGCCCCAGCATTTT. Translating it yields CASSLDTGGQPQHF.

The V and J genes are TRBV30 and TRBJ2-1; TRBD2 agrees at 7 bases. Germline values: CDR1 GTSNPN, CDR2 SVGIG (reference sequence). Germline trimming cut 5 bases from V and 7 bases from J; bases unmatched to any gene: 11. This CDR3 has 14 residues. CDR3 nucleotide sequence: TGTGCCTGGTCCGGGACTAACTCTCGGAATGAGCAGTTCTTC. This encodes CAWSGTNSRNEQFF.

The chain uses TRBV19 and TRBJ2-1; 9 positions agree with TRBD2. Losses at the gene ends were 6 bases for V and 3 bases for J; bases not matched to a gene: 9. Germline V gives CDR1 LNHDA, CDR2 SQIVND (reference sequence). The CDR3 is 16 residues long. The chain's CDR3 is CASRPSILAGYNEQFF. The CDR3, as DNA: TGTGCCAGTAGACCTTCAATACTAGCGGGCTACAATGAGCAGTTCTTC.

This clone was recorded once. The chain has TRBV10-3 and TRBJ2-5; D not certain. There are 15 residues in the CDR3. Germline V gene data show CDR1 as ENHRY and CDR2 as SYGVKD. The V and J ends lost 3 bases and 1 base respectively, with 12 bases between them. The CDR3 loop reads CAISDSSAAQETQYF. The CDR3 nucleotides are TGTGCCATCAGTGATTCCTCGGCAGCCCAAGAGACCCAGTACTTC.

The chain is built from TRBV5-1 and TRBJ1-3, with D uncertain. The germline gives CDR1 SGHRS, CDR2 YFSETQ. Deletions cut 0 bases from V and 2 bases from J, with 9 bases between. The CDR3 spans 15 residues. CDR3: CASSLVSGAGNTIYF. In DNA, the CDR3 is TGCGCCAGCAGCTTGGTATCCGGAGCTGGAAACACCATATATTTT.

This chain joins TRBV28 and TRBJ1-5, with a possible D match to TRBD1 (6 bases). CDR1 and CDR2 from the germline V gene are MDHEN and SYDVKM. V dropped 6 bases and J dropped 3 bases, with 15 bases sitting between them. This CDR3 spans 15 amino acids. The CDR3 DNA sequence: TGTGCCAGCAGGCAAAGGGGGTGGACCAATCAGCCCCAGCATTTT. Amino acids: CASRQRGWTNQPQHF.

The chain carries TRBV7-7 and TRBJ2-3; no clear D gene. Trimming took off 4 bases at V and 1 base at J, with 6 bases between the two ends. Germline lookup yields CDR1 SSHAT and CDR2 FNYEAQ (reference sequence). The CDR3 is made up of 13 amino acids. In DNA, the CDR3 is TGTGCCAGCAGCTCCAGACGCACAGATACGCAGTATTTT. Its protein is CASSSRRTDTQYF.

This rearrangement joins TRBV29-1 to TRBJ2-7, with D perhaps TRBD1 or TRBD2 (5 bases each). The CDR3 totals 17 residues. Germline V gene data show CDR1 as SQVTM and CDR2 as ANQGSEA. The ends were cut back, 1 base at V and 3 bases at J, with 22 bases in the middle. CDR3 sequence: CSVEVRVRESLGYEQYF. As DNA, the CDR3 is TGCAGCGTTGAAGTAAGGGTCAGGGAGTCTTTAGGCTACGAGCAGTACTTC.

This clone has a handful of counts. This chain joins TRBV2 and TRBJ2-7; 7 bases align to TRBD2. Germline CDR1 and CDR2: SNHLY and FYNNEI. This CDR3 contains 13 residues. J was trimmed by 7 bases and V by 8 bases; bases with no gene match: 11. CDR3 nucleotide sequence: TGTGCCAGCCTAGAAGAGCGGGGACGGGAGCAGTACTTC. Its translation: CASLEERGREQYF.

Only one count was recorded for this clone. This chain uses TRBV4-3 with TRBJ2-1; either TRBD1 or TRBD2 may fit D (5 bases each). This CDR3 has 16 amino acids. Germline CDR1 is LGHNA and CDR2 is YSLEER. V lost 0 bases, J lost 3 bases, and 12 bases lay in between. This chain's CDR3 is CASSQDRDASYNEQFF. The CDR3 region has the DNA TGCGCCAGCAGCCAAGATAGGGACGCTAGCTACAATGAGCAGTTCTTC.

The CDR3 spells CASSSRGSNSPLHF. The CDR3 DNA reads as TGTGCCAGCAGCTCCCGGGGAAGTAATTCACCCCTCCACTTT. V is TRBV7-2 and J is TRBJ1-6; D is unclear. Germline loops: CDR1 SGHTA, CDR2 FQGNSA. The V end lost 4 bases, the J end lost 6 bases, and 10 bases lay between the germline ends. The CDR3 totals 14 residues.

The gene calls are TRBV7-9 and TRBJ2-7; D uncertain. Per the germline V gene, CDR1 is SEHNR and CDR2 is FQNEAQ (reference sequence). The CDR3 has 12 residues. V gave up 5 bases and J gave up 6 bases, with 11 bases separating them. This CDR3 is CASSVPNSEQYF. CDR3 sequence (DNA): TGTGCCAGCAGCGTACCTAATAGCGAGCAGTACTTC.

The rearrangement joins TRBV2 to TRBJ1-5; no definite D call. Germline values: CDR1 SNHLY, CDR2 FYNNEI. The CDR3 length is 12 residues. Trimming took off 4 bases at V and 3 bases at J, with 4 bases between the two ends. This CDR3 is CASSGTNQPQHF. In nucleotides, the CDR3 is TGTGCCAGCAGTGGGACCAATCAGCCCCAGCATTTT. The complete variable domain, with remaining parts taken from reference TRBV2 and TRBJ1-5, reads EPEVTQTPSHQVTQMGQEVILRCVPISNHLYFYWYRQILGQKVEFLVSFYNNEISEKSEIFDDQFSVERPDGSNFTLKIRSTKLEDSAMYFCASSGTNQPQHFGDGTRLSIL.

This sequence joins TRBV11-1 and TRBJ2-3; TRBD2 aligns across 13 bases. From germline, CDR1 is SGHAT and CDR2 FQDESV (reference sequence). The CDR3 is 16 residues long. The V and J ends lost 5 bases and 5 bases, in that order; junction bases with no gene match: 7. In nucleotides, the CDR3 is TGTGCCAGCAGCCCCCGACTAGCGGGGGGCAAAGATACGCAGTATTTT. Translating it yields CASSPRLAGGKDTQYF.

The V and J genes are TRBV30 and TRBJ1-4; D is unresolved. The CDR3 sequence is 16 residues long. Germline CDR1 and CDR2: GTSNPN and SVGIG (reference sequence). V was trimmed by 3 bases and J by 1 base, leaving 15 bases between them. The CDR3: CAWRPAGGRTNEKLFF. In DNA, the CDR3 is TGTGCCTGGAGACCGGCAGGTGGGAGAACTAATGAAAAACTGTTTTTT. The variable domain in full, with the rest retrieved from reference TRBV30 and TRBJ1-4, is SQTIHQWPATLVQPVGSPLSLECTVEGTSNPNLYWYRQAAGRGLQLLFYSVGIGQISSEVPQNLSASRPQDRQFILSSKKLLLSDSGFYLCAWRPAGGRTNEKLFFGSGTQLSVL.

This clone was picked up a small number of times. The chain carries TRBV19 and TRBJ2-3, with 10 bases matching TRBD2. This CDR3 has 14 amino acids. Germline CDR1 reads LNHDA; CDR2 reads SQIVND (reference sequence). Trimming removed 8 bases from V and 5 bases from J; junction bases left unmatched: 7. CDR3 region: CASGSSGRGDTQYF. The CDR3 nucleotides are TGTGCCAGTGGTTCTAGCGGGAGAGGAGATACGCAGTATTTT.

In its sample, this clone was seen once. This rearrangement joins TRBV30 to TRBJ2-7, with TRBD1 as a possible D gene (6 bases). Per the germline V gene, CDR1 is GTSNPN and CDR2 is SVGIG (reference sequence). The length of the CDR3 is 13 residues. Trimming shortened V by 2 bases and J by 3 bases, and 11 bases separated the two germline ends. The CDR3 sequence is CAWSLNRDYEQYF. The CDR3 DNA reads TGTGCCTGGAGTCTGAACAGGGACTACGAGCAGTACTTC.

This clone occurred a few times. V usage is TRBV9 and J usage is TRBJ2-2, with D tentatively TRBD2 (6 bases). From germline, CDR1 is SGDLS and CDR2 YYNGEE. This CDR3 has 16 residues. Trimming removed 6 bases at V and 0 bases at J, with 15 bases between. The CDR3 sequence: CASNQGAGPNTGELFF. Here the CDR3 DNA reads TGTGCCAGCAATCAGGGAGCGGGCCCGAACACCGGGGAGCTGTTTTTT. Full variable domain (missing parts from reference TRBV9 and TRBJ2-2): DSGVTQTPKHLITATGQRVTLRCSPRSGDLSVYWYQQSLDQGLQFLIQYYNGEERAKGNILERFSAQQFPDLHSELNLSSLELGDSALYFCASNQGAGPNTGELFFGEGSRLTVL.

The chain has TRBV30 and TRBJ1-5, with no clear D. Per the germline V gene, CDR1 is GTSNPN and CDR2 is SVGIG (reference sequence). V lost 4 bases and J lost 1, with 11 bases in between. The CDR3 length is 14 residues. The CDR3 DNA follows: TGTGCCTGGAAGTCTCACCGAAGCAATCAGCCCCAGCATTTT. Its protein product is CAWKSHRSNQPQHF. The whole variable domain, remainder taken from reference TRBV30 and TRBJ1-5, is SQTIHQWPATLVQPVGSPLSLECTVEGTSNPNLYWYRQAAGRGLQLLFYSVGIGQISSEVPQNLSASRPQDRQFILSSKKLLLSDSGFYLCAWKSHRSNQPQHFGDGTRLSIL.

This clone has just a few counts. The chain is built from TRBV2 and TRBJ2-2, with 11 bases matching TRBD2. This CDR3 is 15 amino acids long. Trimming at V came to 6 bases and at J to 4 bases, leaving 4 bases not matched to a gene. The germline V gene has CDR1 SNHLY and CDR2 FYNNEI. DNA for the CDR3: TGTGCCAGCAGGAGACTAGCGGGGATCACCGGGGAGCTGTTTTTT. Amino acids: CASRRLAGITGELFF.

This chain joins TRBV4-3 and TRBJ2-2; a possible D gene is TRBD1 (5 bases). The germline CDR1 and CDR2 sequences are LGHNA and YSLEER. The CDR3 totals 14 residues. Trimming cost V 0 bases and J 7 bases, with 9 bases left between them. The CDR3 loop is CASSQDRGYGELFF. The DNA of the CDR3 is TGCGCCAGCAGCCAAGATAGGGGATACGGGGAGCTGTTTTTT.